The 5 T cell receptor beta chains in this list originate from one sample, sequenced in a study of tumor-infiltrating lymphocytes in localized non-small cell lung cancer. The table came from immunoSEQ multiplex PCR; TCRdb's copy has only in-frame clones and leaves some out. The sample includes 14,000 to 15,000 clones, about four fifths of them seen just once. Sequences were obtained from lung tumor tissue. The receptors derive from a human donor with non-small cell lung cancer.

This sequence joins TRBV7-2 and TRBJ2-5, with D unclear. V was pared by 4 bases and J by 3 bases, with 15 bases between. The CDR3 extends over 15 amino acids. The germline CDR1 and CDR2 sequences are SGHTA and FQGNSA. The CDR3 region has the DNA TGTGCCAGCAGCTCAACTCGAGGCTATGAAGAGACCCAGTACTTC. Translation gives CASSSTRGYEETQYF.

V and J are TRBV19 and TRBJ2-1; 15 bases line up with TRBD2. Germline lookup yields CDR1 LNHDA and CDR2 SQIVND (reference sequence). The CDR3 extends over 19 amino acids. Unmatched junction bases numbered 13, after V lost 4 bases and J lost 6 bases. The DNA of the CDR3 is TGTGCCAGTAGTAAGGGACTAGCGGGAGGCAGTCGTTCGGGCAATGAGCAGTTCTTC. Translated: CASSKGLAGGSRSGNEQFF.

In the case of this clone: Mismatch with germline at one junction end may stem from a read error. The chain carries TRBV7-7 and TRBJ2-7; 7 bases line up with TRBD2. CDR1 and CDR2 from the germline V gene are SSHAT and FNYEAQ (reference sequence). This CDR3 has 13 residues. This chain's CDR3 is CASSLAGSYEQYF. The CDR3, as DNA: TGTGCTAGCAGCTTAGCGGGCTCCTACGAGCAGTACTTC.

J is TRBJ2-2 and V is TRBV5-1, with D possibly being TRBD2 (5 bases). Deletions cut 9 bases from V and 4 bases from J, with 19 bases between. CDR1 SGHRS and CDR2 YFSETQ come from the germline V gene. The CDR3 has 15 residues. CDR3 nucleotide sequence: TGCGCCACCGGAGCGGCCCCTCGGGGCACCGGGGAGCTGTTTTTT. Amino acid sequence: CATGAAPRGTGELFF.

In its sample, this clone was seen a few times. The CDR3 DNA sequence: TGTGCCAGCAGCCCGGGACAGGGGTTCCAAATTGAAGCTTTCTTT. Translation: CASSPGQGFQIEAFF. V and J are TRBV11-3 and TRBJ1-1; 10 positions agree with TRBD1. Germline V gene lookup returns CDR1 SGHNT and CDR2 YENEEA. The CDR3 is 15 amino acids. V trimming: 5 bases; J trimming: 7 bases; junction bases outside the gene matches: 10.